The 13 T cell receptor beta chains below all came from one sample that was sequenced in a study of T cell responses to AZD1222 COVID-19 vaccine (dated by TCRdb to the early 2020s). Receptor amplification or capture employed the immunoSEQ multiplex PCR assay. In its TCRdb copy, this immuneACCESS table keeps in-frame sequences only and misses some clones. Where compared with another copy, unresolved V genes explain less than half of these, and the others have no known cause. The sample table shows fewer than 90,000 clones, and about 93% are seen once. 9.5% to 13% of the sample goes to the ten largest clones. The sample's time point label, decoded: about 28 days (+/-7) after the second vaccine dose. Sequenced here: peripheral blood, sampled 28 days after the second AZD1222 dose. All receptors derive from an adult who received the AZD1222 COVID-19 vaccine.

The CDR3 nucleotides read TGTGCCAGCAGCTTAGCGACCCCAAGGGGAGGCTCCTACGAGCAGTACTTC. Residues: CASSLATPRGGSYEQYF. V is TRBV7-9 and J is TRBJ2-7; TRBD2 might be the D (6 bases). V shed 0 bases and J shed 0 bases, with 15 bases lying between them. CDR3 length: 17 residues. Germline V CDR1 and CDR2: SEHNR, FQNEAQ (reference sequence).

The CDR3 sequence is CSVDGEPTDTQYF. The DNA for the CDR3 is TGCAGCGTTGATGGGGAGCCCACAGATACGCAGTATTTT. The J gene is TRBJ2-3, the V gene TRBV29-1; TRBD2 might be the D (5 bases). Germline V gene data show CDR1 as SQVTM and CDR2 as ANQGSEA. The CDR3 consists of 13 residues. V was pared by 3 bases and J by 2 bases, with 9 bases between.

The rearrangement links TRBV4-1 to TRBJ1-4, with 8 nucleotides matching TRBD1. This CDR3 comprises 15 residues. V lost 0 bases to trimming and J lost 7 bases; unmatched junction nucleotides: 4. Germline CDR1 is MGHRA and CDR2 is YSYEKL. CDR3 DNA sequence: TGCGCCAGCAGCCAAGATTCAGGGGGCTCTGAAAAACTGTTTTTT. This encodes CASSQDSGGSEKLFF.

This clone was seen a single time. The chain carries TRBV6-5 and TRBJ1-2; the D gene is possibly TRBD1 (5 bases). CDR3 size: 12 residues. Trimming took off 5 bases at V and 7 bases at J, with 11 bases between the two ends. CDR1 and CDR2 (germline): MNHEY, SVGAGI. CDR3 coding DNA: TGTGCCAGCAGTCCCCAGGGTTCTGGCTACACCTTC. As protein: CASSPQGSGYTF.

V gene TRBV28 combines with J gene TRBJ2-5; 7 bases map to TRBD1. V was pared by 6 bases and J by 1 base, with 14 bases of the junction left unmatched. The germline gives CDR1 MDHEN, CDR2 SYDVKM. This CDR3 spans 17 amino acids. The DNA for the CDR3 is TGTGCCAGCAGGAAGGGGGCCGAGAAAAAGCTCCAAGAGACCCAGTACTTC. Amino acid sequence: CASRKGAEKKLQETQYF.

This chain connects TRBV18 to TRBJ2-1; D is undetermined. This CDR3 is built from 13 residues. Germline CDR1 and CDR2: KGHSH and LQKENI. The V and J ends lost 5 bases and 5 bases respectively, with 10 bases between them. As DNA, the CDR3 is TGTGCCAGCTCAACCACGTTGGACAATGAGCAGTTCTTC. The encoded protein is CASSTTLDNEQFF. The whole variable domain, remainder taken from reference TRBV18 and TRBJ2-1, is NAGVMQNPRHLVRRRGQEARLRCSPMKGHSHVYWYRQLPEEGLKFMVYLQKENIIDESGMPKERFSAEFPKEGPSILRIQQVVRGDSAAYFCASSTTLDNEQFFGPGTRLTVL.

In nucleotides, the CDR3 is TGTGCCAGCAGTGGGTTCAATCAGCCCCAGCATTTT. Translation: CASSGFNQPQHF. This chain joins TRBV7-2 and TRBJ1-5, with D unresolved. Germline CDR1 reads SGHTA; CDR2 reads FQGNSA. V lost 6 bases and J lost 3, with 6 bases in between. This CDR3 contains 12 residues.

The chain recombines TRBV29-1 with TRBJ1-2; D ambiguous. V lost 5 bases, J lost 1 base, and 20 bases lay in between. Germline CDR1 reads SQVTM; CDR2 reads ANQGSEA. The CDR3 contains 16 residues. The CDR3: CSVSVTHSLLNYGYTF. The CDR3 DNA follows: TGCAGCGTTTCGGTAACACACTCCCTACTTAACTATGGCTACACCTTC. Filled out from reference TRBV29-1 and TRBJ1-2, the complete variable domain reads SAVISQKPSRDICQRGTSLTIQCQVDSQVTMMFWYRQQPGQSLTLIATANQGSEATYESGFVIDKFPISRPNLTFSTLTVSNMSPEDSSIYLCSVSVTHSLLNYGYTFGSGTRLTVV.

V gene TRBV5-8 combines with J gene TRBJ2-5; 13 bases match TRBD2. V lost 1 base, J lost 5 bases, and 5 bases stayed unmatched. The CDR3 has 16 residues. Germline loops: CDR1 SGHTS, CDR2 YDEGEE. The CDR3 coding sequence is TGTGCCAGCAGCTTGACTAGCGGGGGGGCCTGGGAGACCCAGTACTTC. Protein: CASSLTSGGAWETQYF.

The V gene is TRBV27, the J gene TRBJ1-1, with D tentatively TRBD1 (5 bases). Germline-derived CDR1 and CDR2 are MNHEY and SMNVEV (reference sequence). CDR3 size: 13 residues. With 6 bases removed from V and 3 bases from J, the gap between germline ends came to 11 bases. In DNA, the CDR3 is TGTGCCAGCAGCCAGGGAGGGTACACTGAAGCTTTCTTT. It is translated as CASSQGGYTEAFF.

This sequence joins TRBV6-6 and TRBJ2-5, with D uncertain. The CDR3 has 13 amino acids. Germline assignment: CDR1 MNHNY and CDR2 SVGAGI (reference sequence). V lost 5 bases to trimming and J lost 0 bases, with 7 bases between them. Here the CDR3 DNA reads TGTGCCAGCAGTAGACTGGACCAAGAGACCCAGTACTTC. Residues: CASSRLDQETQYF.

The chain has TRBV28 and TRBJ1-6; a weak D match, TRBD1 (6 bases). The germline V gene encodes CDR1 MDHEN and CDR2 SYDVKM. V shed 8 bases and J shed 7 bases, with 12 bases lying between them. This CDR3 is built from 13 residues. Here the CDR3 reads CASRGGPNSPLHF. The CDR3 coding sequence is TGTGCCAGCCGGGGGGGCCCCAATTCACCCCTCCACTTT.

The CDR3 DNA reads TGCAGTGCTAGTCGGGACAGGTATTCACCCCTCCACTTT. Protein: CSASRDRYSPLHF. The V call is TRBV20-1, the J call TRBJ1-6; 8 bases match TRBD1. CDR1 and CDR2 (germline): DFQATT, SNEGSKA (reference sequence). This CDR3 spans 13 amino acids. V lost 3 bases and J lost 8; bases outside the gene matches: 3.